This T cell receptor beta chain is drawn from a study of cytomegalovirus exposure and HLA in healthy donors. On this clone itself: Its antigen is unknown.

The germline V gene has CDR1 MGHDK and CDR2 SYGVNS. Trimming cost V 5 bases and J 9 bases, with 8 bases left between them. CDR3 length: 11 amino acids. Whole-study findings and limits: A later analysis appeared to link common viral pathogens to several of the most significant clusters.

PCR amplification relied on 60 Vbeta primers (plus 13 Jbeta primers). The repertoire was sequenced with immunoSEQ multiplex PCR; TCRdb's copy has only in-frame clones and lacks some. The sample includes around 180,000 clones, about four fifths of them seen just once. The chain combines TRBV25-1 with TRBJ2-1; TRBD1 is a possible D gene (5 bases). The source of this sequence is a woman in her twenties or thirties in good health and CMV-seropositive. Sequencing was done on a sample of PBMCs. The CDR3 sequence is CASSKGVEQFF. Here the CDR3 DNA reads TGTGCCAGCAGTAAAGGGGTTGAGCAGTTCTTC. Supplemented by reference TRBV25-1 and TRBJ2-1, the full variable domain reads EADIYQTPRYLVIGTGKKITLECSQTMGHDKMYWYQQDPGMELHLIHYSYGVNSTEKGDLSSESTVSRIRTEHFPLTLESARPSHTSQYLCASSKGVEQFFGPGTRLTVL.